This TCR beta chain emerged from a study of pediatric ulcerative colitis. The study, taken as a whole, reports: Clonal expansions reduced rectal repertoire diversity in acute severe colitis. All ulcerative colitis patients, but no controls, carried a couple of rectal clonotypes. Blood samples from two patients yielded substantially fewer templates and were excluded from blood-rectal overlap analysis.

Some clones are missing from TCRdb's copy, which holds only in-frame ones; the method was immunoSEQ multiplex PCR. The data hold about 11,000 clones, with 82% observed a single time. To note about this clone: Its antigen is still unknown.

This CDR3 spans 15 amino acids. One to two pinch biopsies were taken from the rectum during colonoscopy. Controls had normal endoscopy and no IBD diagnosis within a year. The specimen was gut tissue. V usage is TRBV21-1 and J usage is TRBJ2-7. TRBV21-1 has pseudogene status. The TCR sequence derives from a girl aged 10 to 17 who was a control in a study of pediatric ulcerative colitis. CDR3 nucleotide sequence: TGTGCCAGCAGCGGCGCCGAGGACCCGTCCTACGAGCAGTACTTC. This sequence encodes CASSGAEDPSYEQYF.